These T cell receptor beta chains were read from a single sample in a study of blood T cells in healthy people across ages. TCRdb independently ran MiXCR on the 5' RACE reads; one entry per CDR3 protein. The sample has hundreds of thousands of distinct CDR3 sequences, roughly three fifths seen once. The source material was blood. The receptors derive from a man in his fifties or sixties in good health. Both conserved end residues are part of each CDR3. D genes are given only for firm matches.

CDR3 protein: CANSLQGTSTDTQYF
V gene: TRBV5-1
J gene: TRBJ2-3
D gene: -

CDR3 protein: CASSLTLGQTNTEAFF
V gene: TRBV5-1
J gene: TRBJ1-1
D gene: TRBD1

CDR3 protein: CASSFTGGTPTNYGYTF
V gene: TRBV5-5
J gene: TRBJ1-2
D gene: TRBD1

CDR3 protein: CGWRGAYNEQFF
V gene: TRBV7-9
J gene: TRBJ2-1
D gene: -

CDR3 protein: CSVDIAEETQYF
V gene: TRBV29-1
J gene: TRBJ2-5
D gene: -

CDR3 protein: CASSLAGTIQETQYF
V gene: TRBV7-2
J gene: TRBJ2-5
D gene: -

CDR3 protein: CASSFDAGGWETQYF
V gene: TRBV12-3/TRBV12-4
J gene: TRBJ2-5
D gene: TRBD2

CDR3 protein: CASSFYPGQETQYF
V gene: TRBV12-3/TRBV12-4
J gene: TRBJ2-5
D gene: -

CDR3 protein: CASSEGAWGTDTQYF
V gene: TRBV6-1
J gene: TRBJ2-3
D gene: -

CDR3 protein: CASSYGTGGRENGYTF
V gene: TRBV6-2/TRBV6-3
J gene: TRBJ1-2
D gene: TRBD1

CDR3 protein: CASSSPSAGRRGYTF
V gene: TRBV28
J gene: TRBJ1-2
D gene: -

CDR3 protein: CASSRQGRNTEAFF
V gene: TRBV7-2
J gene: TRBJ1-1
D gene: TRBD1

CDR3 protein: CASSQGTPSYNEQFF
V gene: TRBV3-1
J gene: TRBJ2-1
D gene: -

CDR3 protein: CASSPLGTAYEQYF
V gene: TRBV3-1
J gene: TRBJ2-7
D gene: TRBD1

CDR3 protein: CATRQRGATDTQYF
V gene: TRBV24-1
J gene: TRBJ2-3
D gene: -

CDR3 protein: CASSLGTGDWNQPQHF
V gene: TRBV7-9
J gene: TRBJ1-5
D gene: TRBD1

CDR3 protein: CSATPYEQYF
V gene: TRBV20-1
J gene: TRBJ2-7
D gene: -

CDR3 protein: CASSYVQLNQPQHF
V gene: TRBV6-6
J gene: TRBJ1-5
D gene: -

CDR3 protein: CSARAIGTSSYEQYF
V gene: TRBV20-1
J gene: TRBJ2-7
D gene: -

CDR3 protein: CSVTYGQGLRNEQFF
V gene: TRBV29-1
J gene: TRBJ2-1
D gene: TRBD1

CDR3 protein: CASISGGYQETQYF
V gene: TRBV5-4
J gene: TRBJ2-5
D gene: TRBD2

CDR3 protein: CSALAGASSYEQYF
V gene: TRBV20-1
J gene: TRBJ2-7
D gene: TRBD2

CDR3 protein: CASSPRADRGYTF
V gene: TRBV12-3/TRBV12-4
J gene: TRBJ1-2
D gene: -

CDR3 protein: CATGRTSGQETQYF
V gene: TRBV2
J gene: TRBJ2-5
D gene: TRBD2

CDR3 protein: CASSENQGRSRKFF
V gene: TRBV4-2
J gene: TRBJ2-1
D gene: -

CDR3 protein: CATAQGRQTQYF
V gene: TRBV12-3/TRBV12-4
J gene: TRBJ2-5
D gene: -

CDR3 protein: CASSVLPSGYNEQFF
V gene: TRBV9
J gene: TRBJ2-1
D gene: TRBD2

CDR3 protein: CASSFLADGAYEQYF
V gene: TRBV5-1
J gene: TRBJ2-7
D gene: -

CDR3 protein: CSVHRGAGDEQYF
V gene: TRBV29-1
J gene: TRBJ2-7
D gene: TRBD1

CDR3 protein: CASSQSFKEQPQHF
V gene: TRBV4-1
J gene: TRBJ1-5
D gene: -

CDR3 protein: CSARLSGTGRGYTEAFF
V gene: TRBV20-1
J gene: TRBJ1-1
D gene: -

CDR3 protein: CASSFGVAADMQYF
V gene: TRBV12-3/TRBV12-4
J gene: TRBJ2-3
D gene: -

CDR3 protein: CSVDKPEGVDGYTF
V gene: TRBV29-1
J gene: TRBJ1-2
D gene: -

CDR3 protein: CSATDRGSKNEQFF
V gene: TRBV20-1
J gene: TRBJ2-1
D gene: TRBD1

CDR3 protein: CAISGGASGGSYEQYF
V gene: TRBV10-3
J gene: TRBJ2-7
D gene: TRBD2

CDR3 protein: CSVGRSGTPRTDTQYF
V gene: TRBV29-1
J gene: TRBJ2-3
D gene: -

CDR3 protein: CASSRAGFQETQYF
V gene: TRBV5-5
J gene: TRBJ2-5
D gene: -

CDR3 protein: CASSYGFADEQFF
V gene: TRBV6-5
J gene: TRBJ2-1
D gene: -

CDR3 protein: CASSEGSTDTQYF
V gene: TRBV3-1
J gene: TRBJ2-3
D gene: -

CDR3 protein: CSASRIGGQETQYF
V gene: TRBV20-1
J gene: -
D gene: -

CDR3 protein: CASRIRQVSDTQYF
V gene: TRBV11-2
J gene: TRBJ2-3
D gene: -

CDR3 protein: CASSLDGVVGDIQYF
V gene: TRBV5-5
J gene: TRBJ2-4
D gene: -

CDR3 protein: CASSPGSGSTDTQYF
V gene: TRBV6-6
J gene: TRBJ2-3
D gene: TRBD2

CDR3 protein: CASSLRSRITEAFF
V gene: TRBV7-2
J gene: TRBJ1-1
D gene: -

CDR3 protein: CASSLDGQGAGGYTF
V gene: TRBV7-2
J gene: TRBJ1-2
D gene: TRBD1

CDR3 protein: CASSTRLAASTDTQYF
V gene: TRBV7-8
J gene: TRBJ2-3
D gene: TRBD2

CDR3 protein: CSGGQTRTDTQYF
V gene: TRBV20-1
J gene: TRBJ2-3
D gene: -

CDR3 protein: CSARGRVAGGVSSYNEQFF
V gene: TRBV20-1
J gene: TRBJ2-1
D gene: TRBD2

CDR3 protein: CSASSPEGWNTEAFF
V gene: TRBV20-1
J gene: TRBJ1-1
D gene: -

CDR3 protein: CSAPKTSGGRGEQFF
V gene: TRBV20-1
J gene: TRBJ2-1
D gene: TRBD2

CDR3 protein: CASSFRTGSTDTQYF
V gene: TRBV3-1
J gene: TRBJ2-3
D gene: -

CDR3 protein: CASSMDRGIYEQYF
V gene: TRBV5-1
J gene: -
D gene: TRBD1

CDR3 protein: CASRPGQGNTEAFF
V gene: TRBV12-3/TRBV12-4
J gene: TRBJ1-1
D gene: TRBD1

CDR3 protein: CASSQGLAPFNEQFF
V gene: TRBV4-2
J gene: TRBJ2-1
D gene: -

CDR3 protein: CSVERGRLGNEQFF
V gene: TRBV29-1
J gene: TRBJ2-1
D gene: -

CDR3 protein: CASSEQSYEQYF
V gene: TRBV2
J gene: TRBJ2-7
D gene: -

CDR3 protein: CASSLLGGESPLHF
V gene: TRBV5-5
J gene: TRBJ1-6
D gene: -

CDR3 protein: CASSPGQTLNIQYF
V gene: TRBV7-9
J gene: TRBJ2-4
D gene: -

CDR3 protein: CASSLAGQGASGANVLTF
V gene: TRBV11-2
J gene: TRBJ2-6
D gene: TRBD1